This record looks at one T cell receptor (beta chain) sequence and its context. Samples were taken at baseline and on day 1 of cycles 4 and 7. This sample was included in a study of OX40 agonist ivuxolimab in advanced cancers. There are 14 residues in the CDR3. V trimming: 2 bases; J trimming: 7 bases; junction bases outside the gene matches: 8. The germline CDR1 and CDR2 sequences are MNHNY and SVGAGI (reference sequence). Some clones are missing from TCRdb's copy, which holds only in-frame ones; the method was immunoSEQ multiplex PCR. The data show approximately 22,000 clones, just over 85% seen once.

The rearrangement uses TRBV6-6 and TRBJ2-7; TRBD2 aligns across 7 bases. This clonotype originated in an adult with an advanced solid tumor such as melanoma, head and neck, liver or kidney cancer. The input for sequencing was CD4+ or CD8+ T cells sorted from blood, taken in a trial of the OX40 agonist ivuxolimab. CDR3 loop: CASSYGSSGEEQYF. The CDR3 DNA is TGTGCCAGCAGTTACGGGTCGAGCGGGGAGGAGCAGTACTTC.